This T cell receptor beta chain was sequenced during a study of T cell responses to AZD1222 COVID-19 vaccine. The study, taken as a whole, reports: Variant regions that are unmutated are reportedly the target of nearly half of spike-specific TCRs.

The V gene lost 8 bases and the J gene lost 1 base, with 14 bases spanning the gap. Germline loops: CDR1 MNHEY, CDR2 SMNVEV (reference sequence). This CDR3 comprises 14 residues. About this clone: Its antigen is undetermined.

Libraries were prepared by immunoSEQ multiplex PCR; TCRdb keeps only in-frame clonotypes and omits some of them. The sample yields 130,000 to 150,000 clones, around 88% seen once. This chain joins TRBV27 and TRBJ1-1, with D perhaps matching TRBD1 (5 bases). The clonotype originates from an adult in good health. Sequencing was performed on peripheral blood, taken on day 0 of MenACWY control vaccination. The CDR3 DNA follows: TGTGCCAGCCTAAAGTGGGGGACGAACACTGAAGCTTTCTTT. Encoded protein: CASLKWGTNTEAFF.